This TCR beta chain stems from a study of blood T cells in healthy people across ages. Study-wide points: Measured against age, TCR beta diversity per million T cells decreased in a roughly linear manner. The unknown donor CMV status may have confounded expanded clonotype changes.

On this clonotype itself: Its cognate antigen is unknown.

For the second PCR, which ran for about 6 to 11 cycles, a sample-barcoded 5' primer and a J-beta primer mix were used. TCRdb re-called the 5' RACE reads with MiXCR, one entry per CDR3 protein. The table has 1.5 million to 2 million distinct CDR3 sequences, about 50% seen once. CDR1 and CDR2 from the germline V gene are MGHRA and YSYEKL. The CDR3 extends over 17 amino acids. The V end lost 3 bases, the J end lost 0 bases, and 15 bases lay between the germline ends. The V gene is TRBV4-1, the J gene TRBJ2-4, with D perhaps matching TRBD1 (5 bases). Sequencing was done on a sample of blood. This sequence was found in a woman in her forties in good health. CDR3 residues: CASSQPIQVLAKNIQYF. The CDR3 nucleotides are TGCGCCAGCAGCCAGCCCATACAGGTCCTAGCCAAAAACATTCAGTACTTC.